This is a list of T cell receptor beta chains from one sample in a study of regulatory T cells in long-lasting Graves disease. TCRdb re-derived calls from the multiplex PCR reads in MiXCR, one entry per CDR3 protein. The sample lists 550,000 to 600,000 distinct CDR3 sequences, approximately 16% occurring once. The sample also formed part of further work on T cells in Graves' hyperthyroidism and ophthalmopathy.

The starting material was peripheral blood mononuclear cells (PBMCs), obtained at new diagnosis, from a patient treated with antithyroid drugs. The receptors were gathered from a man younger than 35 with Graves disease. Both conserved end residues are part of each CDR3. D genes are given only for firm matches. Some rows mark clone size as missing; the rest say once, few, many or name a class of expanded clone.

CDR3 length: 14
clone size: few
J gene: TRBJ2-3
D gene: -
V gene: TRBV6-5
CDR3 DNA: TGTGCCAGCAGTTACTCGGACAGCACAGATACGCAGTATTTT
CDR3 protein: CASSYSDSTDTQYF

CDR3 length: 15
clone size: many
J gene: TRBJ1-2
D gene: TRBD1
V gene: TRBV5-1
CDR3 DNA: TGCGCCAGCAGCCCGGGACAGGGGAAATCTGCTGGCTACACCTTC
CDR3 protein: CASSPGQGKSAGYTF

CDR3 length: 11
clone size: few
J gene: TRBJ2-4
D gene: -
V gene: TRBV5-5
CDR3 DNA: TGTGCCAGCAGCGCGGACTATATTCAGTACTTC
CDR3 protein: CASSADYIQYF

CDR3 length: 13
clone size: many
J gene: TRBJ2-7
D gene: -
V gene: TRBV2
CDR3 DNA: TGTGCCAGCAGTGGCCCCCCGAGCTACGAGCAGTACTTC
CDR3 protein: CASSGPPSYEQYF

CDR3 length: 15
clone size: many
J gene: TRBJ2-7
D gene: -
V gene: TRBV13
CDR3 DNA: TGTGCCAGCAGCCCCGGGACACCATTTCGCTACGAGCAGTACTTC
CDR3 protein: CASSPGTPFRYEQYF

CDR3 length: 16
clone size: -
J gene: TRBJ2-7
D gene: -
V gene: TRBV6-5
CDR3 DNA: TGTGCCAGCAGTTACCGTGGCACGATTAGTGGCTACGAGCAGTACTTC
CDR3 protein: CASSYRGTISGYEQYF

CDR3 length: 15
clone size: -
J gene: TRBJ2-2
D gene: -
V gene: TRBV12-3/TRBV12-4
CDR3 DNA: TGTGCCAGCGTGCCCCGGGGGCTGAACACCGGGGAGCTGTTTTTT
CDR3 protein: CASVPRGLNTGELFF

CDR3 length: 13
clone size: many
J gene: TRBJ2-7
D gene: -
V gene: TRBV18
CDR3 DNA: TGTGCCAGCTCACTCGATCCCCCCTACGAGCAGTACTTC
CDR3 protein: CASSLDPPYEQYF

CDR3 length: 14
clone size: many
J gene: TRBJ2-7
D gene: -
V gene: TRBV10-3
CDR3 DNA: TGTGCCATCAGTGACGGGACGCCAACCTACGAGCAGTACTTC
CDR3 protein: CAISDGTPTYEQYF

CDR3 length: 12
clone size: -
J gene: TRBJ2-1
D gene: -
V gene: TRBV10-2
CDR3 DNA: TGCGCCAGCAGTGCTAAGTACAATGAGCAGTTCTTC
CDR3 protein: CASSAKYNEQFF